The 18 T cell receptor beta chains presented below share a single source sample, sequenced in a study of OX40 agonist ivuxolimab in advanced cancers. Generated by immunoSEQ multiplex PCR, the TCRdb table keeps only in-frame clones and is missing some. The sample yields tens of thousands of clones, roughly 80% seen once. Sequenced material: CD4+ or CD8+ T cells sorted from blood, taken in a trial of the OX40 agonist ivuxolimab. These receptors originate from an adult with an advanced solid tumor such as melanoma, head and neck, liver or kidney cancer.

The chain carries TRBV30 and TRBJ2-3; D may be TRBD1 (6 bases). V lost 5 bases, J lost 3 bases, and 15 bases lay in between. Germline-derived CDR1 and CDR2 are GTSNPN and SVGIG (reference sequence). The CDR3 loop spans 14 amino acids. The CDR3 sequence is CAWRAKGDTDTQYF. Written as DNA, the CDR3 is TGTGCCTGGCGGGCAAAGGGGGATACAGATACGCAGTATTTT.

The chain uses TRBV28 and TRBJ2-1; 9 nucleotides align to TRBD2. From germline, CDR1 is MDHEN and CDR2 SYDVKM. The length of the CDR3 is 17 residues. With 1 base clipped from V and 7 bases from J, the junction kept 11 bases outside the gene matches. CDR3 sequence reads: CASSLSPPLAGQNEQFF. The DNA of the CDR3 is TGTGCCAGCAGTTTATCGCCCCCACTAGCGGGCCAGAATGAGCAGTTCTTC. Drawing the rest from reference TRBV28 and TRBJ2-1, the complete variable domain is DVKVTQSSRYLVKRTGEKVFLECVQDMDHENMFWYRQDPGLGLRLIYFSYDVKMKEKGDIPEGYSVSREKKERFSLILESASTNQTSMYLCASSLSPPLAGQNEQFFGPGTRLTVL.

V and J are TRBV28 and TRBJ1-5, with D maybe TRBD1 (5 bases). Germline values: CDR1 MDHEN, CDR2 SYDVKM. Trimming pared 6 bases from V and 0 bases from J, leaving 6 bases between. The CDR3 is 13 amino acids. Here the CDR3 reads CASRTDSNQPQHF. The CDR3 bases are TGTGCCAGCAGGACAGATAGCAATCAGCCCCAGCATTTT.

This chain connects TRBV6-5 to TRBJ2-2, with D unclear. Germline-derived CDR1 and CDR2 are MNHEY and SVGAGI. The CDR3 contains 13 residues. V was clipped by 5 bases and J by 6 bases, with 10 bases between them. This chain's CDR3 is CASSQRFPGELFF. CDR3 DNA: TGTGCCAGCAGTCAACGATTCCCCGGGGAGCTGTTTTTT.

The V call is TRBV15, the J call TRBJ1-4, with unresolved D. This CDR3 region has 15 residues. The germline V gene has CDR1 LNHNV and CDR2 YYDKDF (reference sequence). The V end lost 5 bases, the J end lost 8 bases, and 18 bases lay between the germline ends. The DNA of the CDR3 is TGTGCCACCAGCCTATCAGGTTCGGGGATGGAAAAACTGTTTTTT. Amino acid sequence: CATSLSGSGMEKLFF.

The chain is built from TRBV7-9 and TRBJ2-5, with 10 bases matching TRBD2. The CDR3 is 16 residues long. Trimming removed 3 bases from V and 1 base from J; junction bases left unmatched: 5. Germline V gene lookup returns CDR1 SEHNR and CDR2 FQNEAQ (reference sequence). For the CDR3, the DNA is TGTGCCAGCAGCTTCGGGACTAGCGCACGCCAAGAGACCCAGTACTTC. This translates into CASSFGTSARQETQYF.

The CDR3, as DNA: TGTGCCAGCCGGGCACAGGGAGCCTCCTACGAGCAGTACTTC. Its translation is CASRAQGASYEQYF. This chain connects TRBV6-6 to TRBJ2-7, with TRBD1 as a possible D gene (6 bases). The CDR3 contains 14 residues. Germline V gene data show CDR1 as MNHNY and CDR2 as SVGAGI (reference sequence). Trimming left V 8 bases short and J 0 bases short, with 14 bases between.

The chain joins TRBV6-5 to TRBJ2-7, with a tentative D call TRBD2 (6 bases). The CDR3 covers 13 residues. The germline V gene encodes CDR1 MNHEY and CDR2 SVGAGI. V was clipped by 7 bases and J by 1 base, with 11 bases between them. The CDR3 here is CASKGRGSYEQYF. DNA of the CDR3: TGTGCCAGCAAAGGGCGGGGTTCCTACGAGCAGTACTTC.

The chain uses TRBV9 and TRBJ2-7; tentative D call: TRBD2 (5 bases). V was pared by 0 bases and J by 0 bases, with 7 bases between. The CDR3 length is 14 residues. CDR1 is SGDLS, CDR2 YYNGEE, per germline. In DNA, the CDR3 is TGTGCCAGCAGCGTAGCCAGCGGCTCCTACGAGCAGTACTTC. This codes for CASSVASGSYEQYF. The full variable domain, with the rest looked up from reference TRBV9 and TRBJ2-7, is DSGVTQTPKHLITATGQRVTLRCSPRSGDLSVYWYQQSLDQGLQFLIQYYNGEERAKGNILERFSAQQFPDLHSELNLSSLELGDSALYFCASSVASGSYEQYFGPGTRLTVT.

The chain employs TRBV27 and TRBJ1-2; unclear D gene. The CDR3 loop spans 13 amino acids. Trimming pared 5 bases from V and 5 bases from J, leaving 12 bases between. The germline gives CDR1 MNHEY, CDR2 SMNVEV (reference sequence). Here the CDR3 DNA reads TGTGCCAGCAGTAAGCAGAACCAATATGGCTACACCTTC. It specifies CASSKQNQYGYTF.

J is TRBJ1-1 and V is TRBV2; 7 positions match TRBD1. The J segment lost 11 bases and the V segment lost 8 bases, leaving 17 bases of the junction unmatched. From germline, CDR1 is SNHLY and CDR2 FYNNEI. The CDR3 totals 14 residues. The CDR3 DNA sequence: TGTGCCAGCCTGGTCGGGGGACAGTCCTCTGTCGCTTTCTTT. Its protein product is CASLVGGQSSVAFF.

V and J are TRBV2 and TRBJ2-5, with TRBD2 identical over 7 bases. The CDR3 runs 14 residues. CDR1 is SNHLY and CDR2 is FYNNEI in the germline V gene. J lost 5 bases, V lost 1 base, and 4 bases had no gene match. The CDR3 coding sequence is TGTGCCAGCAGTGAAGGACTAGCCCCGGAGACCCAGTACTTC. Protein sequence: CASSEGLAPETQYF.

The chain carries TRBV5-1 and TRBJ1-1; 8 bases line up with TRBD1. Germline assignment: CDR1 SGHRS and CDR2 YFSETQ. J lost 1 base, V lost 0 bases, and 2 bases had no gene match. CDR3 length: 15 amino acids. The CDR3 loop is CASSLAGTGNTEAFF. CDR3 nucleotide sequence: TGCGCCAGCAGCTTGGCAGGGACAGGGAACACTGAAGCTTTCTTT.

V and J are TRBV7-9 and TRBJ1-2; no reliable D call. Germline V CDR1 and CDR2: SEHNR, FQNEAQ (reference sequence). Between the trimmed V and J ends, which lost 1 base and 0 bases, there was a span of 6 bases. CDR3 length: 14 amino acids. CDR3 residues: CASSLDLSNYGYTF. The CDR3 DNA is TGTGCCAGCAGCTTAGATCTATCTAACTATGGCTACACCTTC. The whole variable domain, remainder taken from reference TRBV7-9 and TRBJ1-2, is DTGVSQNPRHKITKRGQNVTFRCDPISEHNRLYWYRQTLGQGPEFLTYFQNEAQLEKSRLLSDRFSAERPKGSFSTLEIQRTEQGDSAMYLCASSLDLSNYGYTFGSGTRLTVV.

In its sample, this clone was seen once. J is TRBJ2-1 and V is TRBV10-3; 8 positions agree with TRBD2. This CDR3 spans 13 amino acids. Germline V CDR1 and CDR2: ENHRY, SYGVKD. After removal of 6 bases from V and 7 bases from J, the junction contained 5 bases not matched to a gene. The CDR3 DNA reads as TGTGCCATCAGACCGGGACTAGGAAATGAGCAGTTCTTC. It translates to CAIRPGLGNEQFF.

CDR3 bases: TGTGCCAGCAGCTTAAGGGCTTTACTCTCCTACGAGCAGTACTTC. Translating it yields CASSLRALLSYEQYF. The chain links TRBV11-2 to TRBJ2-7; no clear D. The CDR3 length is 15 residues. CDR1 is SGHAT, CDR2 FQNNGV, per germline. Trimming took 2 bases from V and 0 from J, leaving 11 bases between them.

The chain carries TRBV11-2 and TRBJ2-5; D possibly matches TRBD1 or TRBD2 (5 bases each). V dropped 8 bases and J dropped 1 base, with 11 bases sitting between them. This CDR3 is 13 amino acids long. Germline loops: CDR1 SGHAT, CDR2 FQNNGV. Written as DNA, the CDR3 is TGTGCCAGCTCAACCGGGGCCCAAGAGACCCAGTACTTC. Translating gives CASSTGAQETQYF.

This clone was picked up one time. This chain links TRBV19 with TRBJ2-3; D is unresolved. The CDR3 loop spans 13 amino acids. The germline V gene has CDR1 LNHDA and CDR2 SQIVND (reference sequence). Trimming took off 3 bases at V and 4 bases at J, with 8 bases between the two ends. The DNA for the CDR3 is TGTGCCAGTAGTATTCCAGCTGCAGATACGCAGTATTTT. This sequence encodes CASSIPAADTQYF.